This T cell receptor beta chain was retrieved from a study of T cells in Graves' hyperthyroidism and ophthalmopathy. Amplification targeted TCR beta CDR3 regions from RNA transcripts. Researchers ran a first-round RT-PCR on the TCR CDR3 using the HTBI primer set. TCRdb reprocessed the multiplex PCR reads with MiXCR, giving one entry per CDR3 protein. The data contain 550,000 to 800,000 distinct CDR3 sequences, roughly 17% of them singletons. The sample holds one count of this clonotype. This CDR3 has 11 amino acids. Germline loops: CDR1 MDHEN, CDR2 SYDVKM. The germline V and J ends were trimmed by 4 bases and 5 bases, with 5 bases remaining between them.

The rearrangement links TRBV28 to TRBJ1-2, with no clear D. The sequence was obtained from a man aged 50 to 59 with Graves' hyperthyroidism. The sample consisted of blood. In nucleotides, the CDR3 is TGTGCCAGCAGTTACCTATATGGCTACACCTTC. It is translated as CASSYLYGYTF.